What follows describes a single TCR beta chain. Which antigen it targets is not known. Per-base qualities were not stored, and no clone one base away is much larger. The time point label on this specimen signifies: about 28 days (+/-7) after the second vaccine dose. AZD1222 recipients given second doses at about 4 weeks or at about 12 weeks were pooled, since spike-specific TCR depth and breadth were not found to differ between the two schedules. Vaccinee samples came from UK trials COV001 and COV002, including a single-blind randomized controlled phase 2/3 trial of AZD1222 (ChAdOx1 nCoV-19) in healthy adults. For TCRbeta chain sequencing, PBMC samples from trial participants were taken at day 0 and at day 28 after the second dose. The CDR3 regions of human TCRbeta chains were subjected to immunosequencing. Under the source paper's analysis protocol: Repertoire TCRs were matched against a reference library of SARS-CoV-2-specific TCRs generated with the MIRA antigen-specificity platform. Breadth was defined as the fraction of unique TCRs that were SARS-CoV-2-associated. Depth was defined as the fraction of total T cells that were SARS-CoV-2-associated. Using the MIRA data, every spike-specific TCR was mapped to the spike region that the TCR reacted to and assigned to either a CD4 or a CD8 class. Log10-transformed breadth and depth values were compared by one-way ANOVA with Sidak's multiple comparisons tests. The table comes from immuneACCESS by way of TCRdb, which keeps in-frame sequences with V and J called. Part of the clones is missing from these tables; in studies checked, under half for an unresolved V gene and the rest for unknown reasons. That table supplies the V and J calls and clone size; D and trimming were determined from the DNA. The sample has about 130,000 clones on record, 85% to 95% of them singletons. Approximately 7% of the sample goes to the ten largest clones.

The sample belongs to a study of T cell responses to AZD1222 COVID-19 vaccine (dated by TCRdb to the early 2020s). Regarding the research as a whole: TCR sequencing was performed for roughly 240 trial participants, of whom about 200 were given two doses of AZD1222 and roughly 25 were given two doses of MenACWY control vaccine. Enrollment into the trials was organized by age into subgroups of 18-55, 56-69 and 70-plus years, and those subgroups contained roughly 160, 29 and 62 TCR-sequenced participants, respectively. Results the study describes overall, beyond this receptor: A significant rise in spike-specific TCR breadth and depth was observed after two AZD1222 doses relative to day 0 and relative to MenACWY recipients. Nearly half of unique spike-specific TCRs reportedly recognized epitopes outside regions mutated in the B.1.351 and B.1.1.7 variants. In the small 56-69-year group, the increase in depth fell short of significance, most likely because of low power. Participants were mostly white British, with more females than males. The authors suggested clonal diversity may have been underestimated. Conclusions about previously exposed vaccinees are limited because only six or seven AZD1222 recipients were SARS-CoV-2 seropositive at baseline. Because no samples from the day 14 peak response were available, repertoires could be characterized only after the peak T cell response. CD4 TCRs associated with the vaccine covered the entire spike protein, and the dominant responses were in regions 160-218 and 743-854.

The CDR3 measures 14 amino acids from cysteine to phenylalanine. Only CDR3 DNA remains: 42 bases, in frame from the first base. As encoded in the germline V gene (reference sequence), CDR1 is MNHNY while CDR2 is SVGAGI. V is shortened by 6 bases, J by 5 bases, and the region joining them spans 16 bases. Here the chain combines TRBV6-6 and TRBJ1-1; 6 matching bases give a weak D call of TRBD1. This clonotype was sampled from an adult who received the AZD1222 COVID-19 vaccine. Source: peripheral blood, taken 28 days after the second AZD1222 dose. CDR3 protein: CASRPDRRITEAFF. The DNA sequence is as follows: TGTGCCAGCAGACCGGACAGAAGAATAACTGAAGCTTTCTTT.